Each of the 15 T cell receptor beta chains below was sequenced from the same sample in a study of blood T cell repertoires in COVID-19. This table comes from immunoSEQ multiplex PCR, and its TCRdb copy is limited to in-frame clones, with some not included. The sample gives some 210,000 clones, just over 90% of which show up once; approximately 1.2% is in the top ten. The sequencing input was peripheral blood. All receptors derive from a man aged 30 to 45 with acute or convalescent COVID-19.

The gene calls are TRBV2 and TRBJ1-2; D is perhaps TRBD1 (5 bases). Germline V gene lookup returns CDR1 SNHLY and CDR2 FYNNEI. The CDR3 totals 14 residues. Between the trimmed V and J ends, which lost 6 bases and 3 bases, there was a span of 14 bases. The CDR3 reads CASRPSGRYYGYTF. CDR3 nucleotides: TGTGCCAGCAGGCCCTCAGGGAGGTACTATGGCTACACCTTC.

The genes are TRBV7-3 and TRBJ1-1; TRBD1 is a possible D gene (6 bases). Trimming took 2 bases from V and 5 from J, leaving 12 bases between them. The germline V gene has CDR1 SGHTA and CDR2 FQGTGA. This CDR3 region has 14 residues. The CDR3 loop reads CASSLSAGTTEAFF. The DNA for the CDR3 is TGTGCCAGCAGCTTATCGGCAGGGACAACTGAAGCTTTCTTT.

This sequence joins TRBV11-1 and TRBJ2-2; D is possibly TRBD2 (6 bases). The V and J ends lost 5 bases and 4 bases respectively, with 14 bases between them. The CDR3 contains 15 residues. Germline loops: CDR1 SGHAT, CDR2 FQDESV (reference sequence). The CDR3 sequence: CASSRGRSFTGELFF. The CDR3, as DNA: TGTGCCAGCAGCCGGGGGAGGTCCTTCACCGGGGAGCTGTTTTTT.

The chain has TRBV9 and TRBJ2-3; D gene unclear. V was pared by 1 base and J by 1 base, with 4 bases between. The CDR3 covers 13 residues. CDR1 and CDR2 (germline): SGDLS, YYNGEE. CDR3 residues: CASSVRGTDTQYF. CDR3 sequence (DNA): TGTGCCAGCAGCGTACGGGGCACAGATACGCAGTATTTT.

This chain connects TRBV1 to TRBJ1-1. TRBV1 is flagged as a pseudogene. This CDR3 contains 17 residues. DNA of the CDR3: TGCACCAGCAGCCCCCACCTCGGGCGGGTTCCCACCACTGAAGCTTTCTTT. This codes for CTSSPHLGRVPTTEAFF.

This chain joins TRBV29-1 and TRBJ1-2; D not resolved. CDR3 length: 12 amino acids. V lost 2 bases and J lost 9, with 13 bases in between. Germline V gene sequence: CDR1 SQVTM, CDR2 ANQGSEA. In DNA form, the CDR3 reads TGCAGCGTTGAAATCCAGAGGGAACGCTACACCTTC. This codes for CSVEIQRERYTF.

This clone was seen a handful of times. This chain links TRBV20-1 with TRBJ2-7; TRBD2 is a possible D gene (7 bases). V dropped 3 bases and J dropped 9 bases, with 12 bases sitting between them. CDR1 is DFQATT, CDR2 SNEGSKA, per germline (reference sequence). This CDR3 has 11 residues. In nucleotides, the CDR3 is TGCAGTGCTAGTACGGGGGGCGGGCAGTACTTC. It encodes CSASTGGGQYF.

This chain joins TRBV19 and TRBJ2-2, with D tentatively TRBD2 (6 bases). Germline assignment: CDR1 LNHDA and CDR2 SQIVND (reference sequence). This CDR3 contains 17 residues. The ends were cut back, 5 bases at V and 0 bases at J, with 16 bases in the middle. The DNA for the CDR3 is TGTGCCAGTAGTGGTACCGGGAGACGAACGAACACCGGGGAGCTGTTTTTT. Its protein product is CASSGTGRRTNTGELFF.

CDR3 DNA: TGTGCCAGCTCACCTTCAAGGGGAACCTACGAGCAGTACTTC. This codes for CASSPSRGTYEQYF. The chain has TRBV18 and TRBJ2-7; D perhaps matches TRBD1 (5 bases). The CDR3 loop spans 14 amino acids. V lost 3 bases, J lost 2 bases, and 11 bases lay in between. Germline CDR1 KGHSH, CDR2 LQKENI.

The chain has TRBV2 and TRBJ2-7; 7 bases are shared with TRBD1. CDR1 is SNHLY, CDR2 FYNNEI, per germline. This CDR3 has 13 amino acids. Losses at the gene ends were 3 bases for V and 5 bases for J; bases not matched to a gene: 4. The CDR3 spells CASSEGQNHEQYF. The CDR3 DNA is TGTGCCAGCAGTGAGGGACAGAATCACGAGCAGTACTTC.

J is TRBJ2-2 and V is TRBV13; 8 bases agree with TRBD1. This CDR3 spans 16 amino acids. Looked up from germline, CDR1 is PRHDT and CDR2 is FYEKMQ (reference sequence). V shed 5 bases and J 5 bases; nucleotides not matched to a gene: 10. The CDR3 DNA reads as TGTGCCAGCAGCGCATACCTGGACAGGGTGACCGGGGAGCTGTTTTTT. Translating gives CASSAYLDRVTGELFF. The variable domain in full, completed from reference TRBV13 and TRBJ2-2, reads AAGVIQSPRHLIKEKRETATLKCYPIPRHDTVYWYQQGPGQDPQFLISFYEKMQSDKGSIPDRFSAQQFSDYHSELNMSSLELGDSALYFCASSAYLDRVTGELFFGEGSRLTVL.

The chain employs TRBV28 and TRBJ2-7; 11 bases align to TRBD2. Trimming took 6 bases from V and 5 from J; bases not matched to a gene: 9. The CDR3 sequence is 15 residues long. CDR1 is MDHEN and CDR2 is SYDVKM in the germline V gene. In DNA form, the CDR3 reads TGTGCCAGCAGCTTAGCGGGAGGGCCTGTACACGAGCAGTACTTC. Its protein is CASSLAGGPVHEQYF.

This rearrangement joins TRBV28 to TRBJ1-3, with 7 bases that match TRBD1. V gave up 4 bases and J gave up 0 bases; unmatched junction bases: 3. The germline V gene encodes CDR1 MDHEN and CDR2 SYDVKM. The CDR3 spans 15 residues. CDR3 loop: CASSSQGVSGNTIYF. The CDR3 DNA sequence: TGTGCCAGCAGTTCCCAGGGGGTCTCTGGAAACACCATATATTTT.

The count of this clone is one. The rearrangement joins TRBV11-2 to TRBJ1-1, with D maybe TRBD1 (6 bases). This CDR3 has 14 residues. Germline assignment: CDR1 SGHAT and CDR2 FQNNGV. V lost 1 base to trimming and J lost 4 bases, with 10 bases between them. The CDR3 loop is CASSLVPGVTEAFF. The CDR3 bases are TGTGCCAGCAGCTTAGTGCCAGGGGTCACTGAAGCTTTCTTT.

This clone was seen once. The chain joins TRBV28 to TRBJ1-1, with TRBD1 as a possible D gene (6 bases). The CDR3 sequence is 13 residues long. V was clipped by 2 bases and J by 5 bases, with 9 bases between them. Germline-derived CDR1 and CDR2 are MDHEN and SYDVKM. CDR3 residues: CASSLSRGTEAFF. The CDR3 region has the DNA TGTGCCAGCAGTTTAAGCAGGGGAACTGAAGCTTTCTTT.